One T cell receptor (beta chain) is described in this entry. In its sample, this clone was seen a few times. Its recognized antigen is unknown. Within one base of it there is no much larger clone, and no base qualities were kept. TCRbeta CDR3 regions were amplified from genomic DNA using the immunoSEQ Assay, a bias-controlled multiplex PCR. The authors' pipeline ran thus. The number of nucleated cells in each sample was estimated by amplification of reference gene primers within the assay. To quantify the absolute abundance of each unique TCRbeta CDR3 rearrangement, sequence reads were collapsed and filtered. Productive Simpson clonality was computed per sample as the square root of Simpson's diversity index over productive rearrangements. TCRdb limited this immuneACCESS table to in-frame rearrangements with V and J called. A share of clones is missing; checked studies link under half to unresolved V genes, and the rest is unexplained. The V and J calls and clone size were taken over from that table, and D and trimming were inferred from the DNA. The sample includes 200,000 to 300,000 clones, with about 90% observed a single time. The leading ten clones occupy under 6.5% of the sample.

This sample was included in a study of blood T cell repertoires in COVID-19 (TCRdb year 2020). A note on the overall study: Samples from collaborators originated in the United States, Italy and Spain and spanned both the acute and convalescent phases of COVID-19. The dataset comprised deeply sampled blood TCRbeta repertoires from subjects exposed to, actively infected with, or recovered from COVID-19. Samples came from the ongoing ImmuneRACE study (first 160 participants) plus 1,254 subjects from 6 global collaborators. The repertoires were released in a freely available public database intended as a resource for research on the immune response to SARS-CoV-2. The sample metadata nearly always contained a de-identified subject ID, COVID-19 status, age in years and sex. Where available, HLA class I and class II types were obtained from metadata supplied by the sample provider rather than from assay-based typing. The material from the prospective study consisted of cDNA or gDNA derived from T cells, B-cell-depleted T cells, or PBMCs.

General study outcomes and caveats: How much clinical and demographic metadata was included differed by source and by participant, and the metadata was provided uncurated.

Whole blood was collected in K2EDTA tubes by collaborating institutions according to the institutions' own protocols. For TCRbeta analysis, collaborators shipped samples in one of three forms: frozen whole blood, isolated PBMCs, or DNA extracted from either of those sample types. After removal of 5 bases from V and 5 bases from J, the junction retains 7 bases not matched to a gene. Via the germline V gene (reference sequence), CDR1 is SEHNR and CDR2 FQNEAQ. The CDR3 has 14 amino acids, counting the end cysteine and phenylalanine. The sequence is cut down to CDR3 DNA, 42 bases in frame from base 1. The TCR comes from a man aged 60 to 75 with acute or convalescent COVID-19. Sample: peripheral blood. This receptor chain uses TRBV7-9 and TRBJ1-1; 8 central bases correspond to TRBD1. For the CDR3, the sequence is CASSAQQGETEAFF. In nucleotide form, the sequence is TGTGCCAGCAGCGCTCAACAGGGGGAGACTGAAGCTTTCTTT.